This T cell receptor (beta chain) is drawn from a study of T cell clones after liver transplantation. The overall study: Tolerance: complete withdrawal held at least one year, liver enzymes staying within twice normal.

The CDR3 spans 16 residues. Trimming removed 5 bases from V and 1 base from J; junction bases left unmatched: 10. The germline V gene encodes CDR1 MNHNY and CDR2 SVGAGI (reference sequence). Data came from immunoSEQ multiplex PCR; TCRdb stores just in-frame clones and leaves some out. This sample has 55,000 to 80,000 clones; about 92% occur once, and the top ten carry 2% to 3%. The genes are TRBV6-6 and TRBJ1-2; 7 bases map to TRBD1. The sequence derives from a human donor who received a liver transplant. The material sequenced was CD4+ T cells from blood, taken before liver transplant. CDR3 in amino acids: CASSTQAGQSNYGYTF. CDR3 bases: TGTGCCAGCAGTACCCAGGCGGGACAGAGTAACTATGGCTACACCTTC.